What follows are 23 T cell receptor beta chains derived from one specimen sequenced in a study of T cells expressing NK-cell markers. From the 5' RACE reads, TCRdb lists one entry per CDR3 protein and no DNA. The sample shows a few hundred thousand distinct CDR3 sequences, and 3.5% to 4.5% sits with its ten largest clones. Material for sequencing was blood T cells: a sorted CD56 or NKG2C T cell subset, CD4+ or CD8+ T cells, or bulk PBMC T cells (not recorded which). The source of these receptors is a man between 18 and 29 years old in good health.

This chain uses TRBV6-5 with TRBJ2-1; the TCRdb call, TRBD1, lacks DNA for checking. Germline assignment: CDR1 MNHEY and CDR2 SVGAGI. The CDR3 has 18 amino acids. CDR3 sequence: CASSSNAGTGKTYNEQFF.

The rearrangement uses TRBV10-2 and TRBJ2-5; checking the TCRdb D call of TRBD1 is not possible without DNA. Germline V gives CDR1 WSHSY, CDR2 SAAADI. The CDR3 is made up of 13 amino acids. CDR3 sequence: CASSTGLRETQYF.

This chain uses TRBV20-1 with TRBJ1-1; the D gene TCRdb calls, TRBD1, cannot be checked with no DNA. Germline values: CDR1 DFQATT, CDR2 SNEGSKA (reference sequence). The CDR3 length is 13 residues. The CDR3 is CSASRGQGTEAFF.

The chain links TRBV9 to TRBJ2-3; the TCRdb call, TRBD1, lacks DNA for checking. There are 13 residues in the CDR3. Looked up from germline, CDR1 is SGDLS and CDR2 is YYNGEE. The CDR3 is CASSPQGYDTQYF.

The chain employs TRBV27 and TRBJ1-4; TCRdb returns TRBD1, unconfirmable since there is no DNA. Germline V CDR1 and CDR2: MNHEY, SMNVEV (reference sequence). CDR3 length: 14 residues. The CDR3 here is CASSTWGGYEKLFF. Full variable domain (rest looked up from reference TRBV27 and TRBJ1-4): EAQVTQNPRYLITVTGKKLTVTCSQNMNHEYMSWYRQDPGLGLRQIYYSMNVEVTDKGDVPEGYKVSRKEKRNFPLILESPSPNQTSLYFCASSTWGGYEKLFFGSGTQLSVL.

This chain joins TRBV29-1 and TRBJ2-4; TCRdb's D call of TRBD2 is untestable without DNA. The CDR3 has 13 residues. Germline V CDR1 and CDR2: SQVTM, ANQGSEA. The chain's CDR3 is CSALPPGRDIQYF.

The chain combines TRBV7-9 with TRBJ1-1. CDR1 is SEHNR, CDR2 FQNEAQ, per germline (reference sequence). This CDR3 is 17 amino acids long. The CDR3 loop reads CASSQGGRPISGTEAFF.

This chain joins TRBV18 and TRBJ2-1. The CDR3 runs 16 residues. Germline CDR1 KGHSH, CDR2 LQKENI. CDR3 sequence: CASSARDRASHNEQFF.

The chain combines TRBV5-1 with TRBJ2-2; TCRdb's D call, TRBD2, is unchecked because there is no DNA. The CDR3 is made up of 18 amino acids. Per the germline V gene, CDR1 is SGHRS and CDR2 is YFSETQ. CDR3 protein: CASSQGTSGRTGTGELFF.

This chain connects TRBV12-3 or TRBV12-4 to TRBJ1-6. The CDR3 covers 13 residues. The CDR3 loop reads CASSSTFNSPLHF.

This CDR3 is CASRAGGIEAFF. The J gene is TRBJ1-1, the V gene TRBV4-2. The CDR3 runs 12 residues. Germline CDR1 and CDR2: LGHNA and YNFKEQ.

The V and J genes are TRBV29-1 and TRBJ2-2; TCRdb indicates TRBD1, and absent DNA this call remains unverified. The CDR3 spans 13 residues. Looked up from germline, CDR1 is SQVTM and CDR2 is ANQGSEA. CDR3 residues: CSVAGTGHGELFF.

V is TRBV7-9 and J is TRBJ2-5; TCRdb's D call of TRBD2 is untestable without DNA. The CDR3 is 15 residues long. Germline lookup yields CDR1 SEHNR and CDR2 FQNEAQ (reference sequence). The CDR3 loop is CASSLANGGQETQYF.

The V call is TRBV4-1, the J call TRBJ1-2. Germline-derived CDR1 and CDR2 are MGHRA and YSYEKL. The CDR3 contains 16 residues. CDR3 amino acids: CASSQDRHRRGYGYTF.

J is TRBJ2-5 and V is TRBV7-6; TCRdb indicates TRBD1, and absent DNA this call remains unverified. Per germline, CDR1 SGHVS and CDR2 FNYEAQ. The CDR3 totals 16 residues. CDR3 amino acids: CASSFIMGGRQETQYF.

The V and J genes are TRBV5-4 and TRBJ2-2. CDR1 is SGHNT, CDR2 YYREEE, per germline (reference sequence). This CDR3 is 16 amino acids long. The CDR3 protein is CASSLLTPPSTGELFF.

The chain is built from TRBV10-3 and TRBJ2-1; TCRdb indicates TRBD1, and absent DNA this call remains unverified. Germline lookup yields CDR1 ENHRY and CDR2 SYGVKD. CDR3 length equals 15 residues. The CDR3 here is CAISEPAGTDDEQFF.

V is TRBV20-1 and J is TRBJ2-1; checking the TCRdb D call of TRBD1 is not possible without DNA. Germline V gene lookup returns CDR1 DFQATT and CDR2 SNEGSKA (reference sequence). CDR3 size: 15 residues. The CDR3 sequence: CSARRRGEYGDEQFF.

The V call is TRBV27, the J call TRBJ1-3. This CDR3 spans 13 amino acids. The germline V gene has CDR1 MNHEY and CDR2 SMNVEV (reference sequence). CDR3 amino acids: CASSLSRGNTIYF.

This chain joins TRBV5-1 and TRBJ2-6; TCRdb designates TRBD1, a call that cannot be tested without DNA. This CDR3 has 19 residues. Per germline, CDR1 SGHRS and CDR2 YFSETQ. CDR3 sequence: CASSLGIRGRTSGANVLTF.

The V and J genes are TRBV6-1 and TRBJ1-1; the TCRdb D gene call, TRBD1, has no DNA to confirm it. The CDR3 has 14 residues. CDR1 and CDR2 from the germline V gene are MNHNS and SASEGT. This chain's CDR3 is CASSQTGSPTEAFF.

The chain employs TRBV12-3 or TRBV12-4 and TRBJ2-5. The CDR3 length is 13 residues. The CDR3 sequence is CASSPQSQETQYF.

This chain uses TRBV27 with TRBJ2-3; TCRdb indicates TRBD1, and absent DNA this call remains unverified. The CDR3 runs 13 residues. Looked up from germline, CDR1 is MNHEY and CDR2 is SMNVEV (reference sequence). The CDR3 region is CASNSRATDTQYF.